The sequence of this TCR beta chain was determined in a study of blood T cell repertoires in COVID-19. For the study at large: The origin of the acute and convalescent COVID-19 samples was the United States, Italy and Spain. Sample material is recorded as cDNA or gDNA derived from T cells, B-cell-depleted T cells, or PBMCs.

In the original workflow: Nucleated cell number was recorded as an estimate derived from reference gene primer amplification. Using immunoSEQ multiplex PCR, the repertoire was profiled, and TCRdb retains in-frame clones only, with some absent. V, J and clone size are taken as reported in that table, and D and trimming were inferred from the DNA itself. The sample lists about 100,000 clones; 70% to 90% were seen once. Germline assignment: CDR1 MNHEY and CDR2 SMNVEV (reference sequence). With V trimmed by 5 bases and J by 4 bases, 6 bases remained unmatched. The CDR3 has 15 amino acids. Sequencing input: peripheral blood. This receptor was identified in a human donor in a cohort sampled during active COVID-19. The chain joins TRBV27 to TRBJ2-7; 12 positions agree with TRBD2. The CDR3 sequence is CASSPRGTSGYEQYF. The DNA for the CDR3 is TGTGCCAGCAGTCCCCGAGGGACTAGCGGGTACGAGCAGTACTTC.